These 20 T cell receptor beta chains share one sample of origin, sequenced in a study of Graves' ophthalmopathy and Graves' hyperthyroidism. RNA transcripts were the source from which TCR beta CDR3 regions were amplified. RT-PCR in the first round used HTBI primers; a second-round multiplex PCR followed. TCRdb re-analysed the multiplex PCR reads in MiXCR, keeping a single row per CDR3 protein. The sample holds 200,000 to 300,000 distinct CDR3 sequences, around 42% seen once. Sequencing was carried out using peripheral blood. The receptors stem from an adult man with Graves' ophthalmopathy.

This clonotype was picked up a small number of times. This chain joins TRBV7-9 and TRBJ2-2; D is possibly TRBD1 (6 bases). This CDR3 has 14 residues. V gave up 5 bases and J gave up 5 bases, with 12 bases separating them. Germline V gene data show CDR1 as SEHNR and CDR2 as FQNEAQ (reference sequence). The CDR3 bases are TGTGCCAGCAGCCGGGACACCTGGACCGGGGAGCTGTTTTTT. Its protein product is CASSRDTWTGELFF.

The chain employs TRBV7-2 and TRBJ1-5, with D maybe TRBD1 (6 bases). V lost 5 bases, J lost 1 base, and 9 bases lay in between. The CDR3 length is 14 residues. CDR1 SGHTA and CDR2 FQGNSA come from the germline V gene. CDR3 sequence (DNA): TGTGCCAGCAGCCGGGGGGCCAGCAATCAGCCCCAGCATTTT. It is translated as CASSRGASNQPQHF.

The chain uses TRBV15 and TRBJ2-7; 9 positions agree with TRBD2. J gave up 1 base and V 1 base, and 11 bases lay outside the gene matches. The CDR3 has 18 amino acids. Germline V gene sequence: CDR1 LNHNV, CDR2 YYDKDF (reference sequence). The chain's CDR3 is CATSRVGSGGSPSYEQYF. The CDR3 nucleotides are TGTGCCACCAGCAGAGTCGGGAGCGGGGGGAGTCCATCCTACGAGCAGTACTTC.

Only a few counts were recorded for this clonotype. CDR3 sequence: CSARDSGQGSESPLHF. CDR3 coding DNA: TGCAGTGCTAGAGATTCCGGACAGGGGTCGGAATCACCCCTCCACTTT. The genes are TRBV20-1 and TRBJ1-6, with 9 positions matching TRBD1. CDR1 and CDR2 from the germline V gene are DFQATT and SNEGSKA (reference sequence). J was trimmed by 10 bases and V by 0 bases; bases with no gene match: 10. CDR3 size: 16 residues.

The CDR3 spells CASSWGGNEQYF. Written as DNA, the CDR3 is TGTGCCAGCAGCTGGGGAGGAAACGAGCAGTACTTC. The chain is built from TRBV7-9 and TRBJ2-7, with D possibly being TRBD2 (6 bases). Germline V gene data show CDR1 as SEHNR and CDR2 as FQNEAQ (reference sequence). This CDR3 is built from 12 residues. Trimming took off 4 bases at V and 5 bases at J, with 9 bases between the two ends.

This clonotype showed up many times. The chain employs TRBV15 and TRBJ1-2; perhaps TRBD1 as D (5 bases). The V gene lost 6 bases and the J gene lost 4 bases, with 12 bases spanning the gap. The CDR3 consists of 13 residues. Looked up from germline, CDR1 is LNHNV and CDR2 is YYDKDF (reference sequence). The CDR3 loop reads CATSEGQGYGYTF. CDR3 bases: TGTGCCACCAGTGAGGGCCAGGGCTATGGCTACACCTTC.

The chain has TRBV5-1 and TRBJ2-6; D is unclear. CDR3 length: 16 amino acids. Looked up from germline, CDR1 is SGHRS and CDR2 is YFSETQ. V gave up 0 bases and J gave up 0 bases, with 7 bases separating them. The CDR3 region is CASSLGGHSGANVLTF. The DNA for the CDR3 is TGCGCCAGCAGCTTGGGAGGTCACTCTGGGGCCAACGTCCTGACTTTC.

The V gene is TRBV2, the J gene TRBJ1-5; D tentatively reads TRBD1 or TRBD2 (5 bases each). The DNA end is a closer match to TRBJ2-3, so the J assignment may be wrong. Per the germline V gene, CDR1 is SNHLY and CDR2 is FYNNEI. The length of the CDR3 is 14 residues. CDR3: CASSGQGGTDTQYF. CDR3 DNA sequence: TGTGCCAGCAGTGGGCAGGGAGGCACAGATACGCAGTATTTT.

J is TRBJ2-7 and V is TRBV20-1; 8 bases map to TRBD1. Germline CDR1 reads DFQATT; CDR2 reads SNEGSKA (reference sequence). The CDR3 runs to 15 residues. J lost 3 bases, V lost 4 bases, and 11 bases had no gene match. The CDR3 nucleotides read TGCAGTGCTATACCCACCGGGACAGGAGACTACGAGCAGTACTTC. Encoded protein: CSAIPTGTGDYEQYF.

The chain couples TRBV4-1 to TRBJ2-7; 10 bases fit TRBD1. The CDR3 length is 14 residues. Germline values: CDR1 MGHRA, CDR2 YSYEKL. V trimming: 1 base; J trimming: 6 bases; junction bases outside the gene matches: 3. The CDR3 loop reads CASSQAGQGSEQYF. The CDR3 bases are TGCGCCAGCAGCCAAGCGGGACAGGGGTCCGAGCAGTACTTC.

The rearrangement joins TRBV12-3 or TRBV12-4 to TRBJ1-4, with D perhaps TRBD1 (6 bases). V dropped 8 bases and J dropped 2 bases, with 12 bases sitting between them. The CDR3 is 14 residues long. Here the CDR3 reads CASQNRETNEKLFF. The CDR3 DNA is TGTGCCAGCCAAAACAGGGAGACTAATGAAAAACTGTTTTTT.

The chain joins TRBV29-1 to TRBJ2-1, with TRBD2 matching 12 bases. This CDR3 is 14 amino acids long. The trim removed 4 bases at V and 4 bases at J, leaving 2 bases unmatched. The germline gives CDR1 SQVTM, CDR2 ANQGSEA. For the CDR3, the DNA is TGCAGCGTTGGAACTAGCGGGAGGTACAATGAGCAGTTCTTC. It yields the protein CSVGTSGRYNEQFF.

Only a few counts were recorded for this clonotype. The V and J genes are TRBV13 and TRBJ2-7, with D perhaps given as TRBD1 or TRBD2 (5 bases each). Trimming left V 3 bases short and J 2 bases short, with 11 bases between. This CDR3 is built from 14 residues. Germline CDR1 PRHDT, CDR2 FYEKMQ (reference sequence). The CDR3 bases are TGTGCCAGCAGCTTCAGGGACGGACCCTACGAGCAGTACTTC. Amino acids: CASSFRDGPYEQYF.

This clonotype was counted a single time. Given a much more abundant clone one base away, this may be a read error. This chain uses TRBV29-1 with TRBJ1-1; weak D call: TRBD1 (5 bases). CDR3 size: 15 residues. With 5 bases removed from V and 5 bases from J, the gap between germline ends came to 21 bases. CDR1 is SQVTM and CDR2 is ANQGSEA in the germline V gene. CDR3 coding DNA: TGCAGCGTTTATTCCCTGGCGGGGGAGGAGACTGAAGCTTTCTTT. Amino acid sequence: CSVYSLAGEETEAFF.

This clonotype appeared many times. The genes are TRBV24-1 and TRBJ2-5; 14 bases fit TRBD2. V lost 7 bases, J lost 3 bases, and 0 bases stayed unmatched. The CDR3 is 14 residues long. Germline V gives CDR1 KGHDR, CDR2 SFDVKD. As DNA, the CDR3 is TGTGCCACCAGGGGACTAGCGGGAGAAGAGACCCAGTACTTC. Translation gives CATRGLAGEETQYF.

This chain uses TRBV2 with TRBJ1-5; D ambiguous. This CDR3 region has 14 residues. Looked up from germline, CDR1 is SNHLY and CDR2 is FYNNEI. The V end lost 5 bases, the J end lost 3 bases, and 11 bases lay between the germline ends. CDR3 sequence: CASSREGLNQPQHF. The CDR3 DNA is TGTGCCAGCAGTCGGGAGGGTCTCAATCAGCCCCAGCATTTT.

This chain uses TRBV2 with TRBJ1-2; D gene uncertain. V was pared by 3 bases and J by 6 bases, with 11 bases between. Per the germline V gene, CDR1 is SNHLY and CDR2 is FYNNEI. This CDR3 region has 13 residues. CDR3 nucleotide sequence: TGTGCCAGCAGTGAGTCACCTGGGGATGGCTACACCTTC. Amino acids: CASSESPGDGYTF.

A few counts support this clonotype. The DNA of the CDR3 is TGTGCCAGCAGCCGGGGACTAGCGGGAGTAGGGCAGTACTTC. As protein: CASSRGLAGVGQYF. The genes are TRBV6-5 and TRBJ2-7; 14 nucleotides line up with TRBD2. Germline assignment: CDR1 MNHEY and CDR2 SVGAGI. The CDR3 loop spans 14 amino acids. Losses at the gene ends were 6 bases for V and 9 bases for J; bases not matched to a gene: 7.

This clonotype was seen repeatedly, ten times or more. This chain connects TRBV10-3 to TRBJ1-5; D not resolved. V was trimmed by 7 bases and J by 8 bases, leaving 15 bases between them. The germline CDR1 and CDR2 sequences are ENHRY and SYGVKD. The CDR3 covers 13 residues. The CDR3 region has the DNA TGTGCCATCAACGACCGCGGAGAGGAGCCCCAGCATTTT. It is translated as CAINDRGEEPQHF.

This chain uses TRBV7-8 with TRBJ1-2, with 11 bases identical to TRBD1. Germline-derived CDR1 and CDR2 are SGHVS and FQNEAQ. The CDR3 is made up of 15 amino acids. V dropped 1 base and J dropped 8; count of bases not matched to a gene: 6. CDR3 DNA sequence: TGTGCCAGCAGCTTAGATGGACAGGGGGCGGAAGGCTACACCTTC. Its translation is CASSLDGQGAEGYTF.